The 9 T cell receptor beta chains listed next were all sequenced from one sample in a study of response to subunit inactivated influenza vaccine. One entry per CDR3 protein, called by TCRdb with MiXCR from the RT-PCR reads. The sample has more than 200,000 distinct CDR3 sequences, 12% seen once. This material consisted of non-naive T cells sorted from PBMCs, taken 14 to 15 days before vaccination. These receptors were taken from a man aged 50 to 59 who received an inactivated influenza vaccine.

The chain couples TRBV27 to TRBJ1-5; D perhaps matches TRBD1 (6 bases). Germline lookup yields CDR1 MNHEY and CDR2 SMNVEV (reference sequence). This CDR3 region has 13 residues. V lost 5 bases to trimming and J lost 6 bases, with 11 bases between them. The CDR3 here is CASSGAGAQPQHF. CDR3 in DNA: TGTGCCAGCAGTGGGGCAGGGGCTCAGCCCCAGCATTTT.

The chain uses TRBV27 and TRBJ2-1; a weak D match, TRBD1 (5 bases). Per the germline V gene, CDR1 is MNHEY and CDR2 is SMNVEV (reference sequence). V shed 0 bases and J shed 5 bases, with 17 bases lying between them. The CDR3 covers 17 residues. CDR3 coding DNA: TGTGCCAGCAGTTTATCGATACCTGCAGGGTGGCACAATGAGCAGTTCTTC. Encoded protein: CASSLSIPAGWHNEQFF.

This clonotype occurred many times. The rearrangement links TRBV20-1 to TRBJ2-1, with 11 positions matching TRBD2. This CDR3 is built from 12 residues. Germline trimming cut 3 bases from V and 14 bases from J; bases unmatched to any gene: 6. Germline V gene lookup returns CDR1 DFQATT and CDR2 SNEGSKA (reference sequence). CDR3 protein: CSARGSGRAEFF. CDR3 in DNA: TGCAGTGCTAGGGGTAGCGGGAGGGCGGAGTTCTTC.

Of note for this clonotype: A junction end diverges from the germline sequence, so it may reflect a read error. J is TRBJ2-6 and V is TRBV10-3; D unresolved. Germline CDR1 reads ENHRY; CDR2 reads SYGVKD. CDR3 length: 15 amino acids. DNA for the CDR3: TGTGCCATCAGCCCCGTACCCTCTCGGGCCAACGTCCTGACTTTC. This gives the protein CAISPVPSRANVLTF.

This clonotype occurred a few times. V is TRBV20-1 and J is TRBJ2-1; 11 bases line up with TRBD2. J gave up 3 bases and V 0 bases, and 7 bases lay outside the gene matches. Germline-derived CDR1 and CDR2 are DFQATT and SNEGSKA (reference sequence). This CDR3 is 17 amino acids long. Here the CDR3 reads CSARDFGGTSGYNEQFF. CDR3 sequence (DNA): TGCAGTGCTAGAGATTTTGGGGGGACTAGCGGCTACAATGAGCAGTTCTTC.

This clonotype was seen only a few times. This chain joins TRBV24-1 and TRBJ2-1, with 10 bases matching TRBD1. CDR1 is KGHDR, CDR2 SFDVKD, per germline. The CDR3 covers 17 residues. With 5 bases clipped from V and 0 bases from J, the junction kept 6 bases outside the gene matches. The CDR3 nucleotides are TGTGCCACCAGTGGGGACAGGGGAGAGAGCTCCTACAATGAGCAGTTCTTC. Amino acid sequence: CATSGDRGESSYNEQFF.

The V and J genes are TRBV7-2 and TRBJ1-2, with TRBD1 as a possible D gene (5 bases). CDR1 and CDR2 from the germline V gene are SGHTA and FQGNSA. Trimming shortened V by 4 bases and J by 4 bases, and 10 bases separated the two germline ends. The CDR3 sequence is 13 residues long. The CDR3 DNA sequence: TGTGCCAGCAGCTCGGGACGCAGCTATGGCTACACCTTC. Encoded protein: CASSSGRSYGYTF.

This clonotype has ten or more counts. The CDR3 bases are TGTGCCAGCAGCGTAGAACTAGCGGGAGCAACCGGGGAGCTGTTTTTT. Translating gives CASSVELAGATGELFF. This chain links TRBV9 with TRBJ2-2; 11 bases are a match to TRBD2. J gave up 5 bases and V 0 bases, and 3 bases lay outside the gene matches. The CDR3 length is 16 residues. CDR1 is SGDLS and CDR2 is YYNGEE in the germline V gene.

This chain uses TRBV28 with TRBJ2-7; 8 bases are a match to TRBD2. Germline-derived CDR1 and CDR2 are MDHEN and SYDVKM. There are 14 residues in the CDR3. The J segment lost 7 bases and the V segment lost 6 bases, leaving 11 bases of the junction unmatched. CDR3 region: CASRSGSTLREQYF. The CDR3 DNA follows: TGTGCCAGCAGGAGCGGGAGTACTTTGAGGGAGCAGTACTTC.